This is a list of T cell receptor beta chains from one sample in a study of Ad26.COV2.S vaccination and SARS-CoV-2 variants. Generated by immunoSEQ multiplex PCR, the TCRdb table keeps only in-frame clones and is missing some. Here the sample spans under 500,000 clones, approximately 90% being singletons. The sequenced sample was peripheral blood, obtained in a trial of Ad26.COV2.S vaccine versus placebo. The receptors were sampled from a person between 18 and 60 years old who received the Ad26.COV2.S COVID-19 vaccine or a placebo. Each CDR3 is given with its conserved first and last residue. Each record gives: V gene, D gene, J gene, clone size, CDR3 protein, CDR3 DNA. A D gene is named only where the DNA matches it firmly. Size tells how often a clone was seen (once, few, many) or the class of an expanded clone, and some rows leave it out.

TRBV18	TRBD2	TRBJ2-5	NA	CASSPGLAETQYF	TGTGCCAGCTCACCGGGACTAGCTGAGACCCAGTACTTC
TRBV5-4	TRBD1	TRBJ2-7	few	CASSPDRGTYEQYF	TGTGCCAGCAGCCCGGACAGGGGGACTTACGAGCAGTACTTC
TRBV5-1	NA	TRBJ2-2	NA	CASSLEHYPNTGELFF	TGCGCCAGCAGCTTGGAACATTACCCGAACACCGGGGAGCTGTTTTTT
TRBV12-3/TRBV12-4	NA	TRBJ2-2	few	CASGQQNTGELFF	TGTGCCAGCGGACAGCAAAACACCGGGGAGCTGTTTTTT
TRBV7-2	NA	TRBJ1-1	NA	CASSRDILNTEAFF	TGTGCCAGCAGTCGGGACATATTGAACACTGAAGCTTTCTTT
TRBV6-1	NA	TRBJ1-1	NA	CASSDPMNTEAFF	TGTGCCAGCAGTGACCCCATGAACACTGAAGCTTTCTTT
TRBV7-9	TRBD1	TRBJ2-3	NA	CASSHLPQGTDTQYF	TGTGCCAGCAGCCATCTCCCACAGGGGACAGATACGCAGTATTTT
TRBV2	TRBD1	TRBJ1-4	NA	CASSGDSSLKLFF	TGTGCCAGCAGTGGGGACAGTTCCTTAAAACTGTTTTTT
TRBV30	NA	TRBJ2-7	NA	CAWRDIYEQYF	TGTGCCTGGAGAGACATCTACGAGCAGTACTTC
TRBV29-1	NA	TRBJ2-2	NA	CSVEFVGGFGDTGELFF	TGCAGCGTTGAGTTTGTTGGTGGGTTCGGGGACACCGGGGAGCTGTTTTTT
TRBV25-1	NA	TRBJ2-5	few	CASSEYTGTITETQYF	TGTGCCAGCAGTGAATATACCGGGACGATAACGGAGACCCAGTACTTC
TRBV27	NA	TRBJ1-2	NA	CASSPSGWGYTF	TGTGCCAGCAGTCCCTCAGGGTGGGGCTACACCTTC
TRBV5-1	TRBD1	TRBJ1-6	NA	CASSRQGVYNSPLHF	TGCGCCAGCAGCAGACAGGGGGTCTATAATTCACCCCTCCACTTT
TRBV27	NA	TRBJ1-2	once	CASSLWEGSRYGYTF	TGTGCCAGCAGTTTATGGGAGGGGTCAAGATATGGCTACACCTTC
TRBV15	TRBD1	TRBJ1-2	NA	CATSTSGTGAGYTF	TGTGCCACCAGCACCTCCGGGACAGGGGCCGGCTACACCTTC
TRBV4-3	TRBD1	TRBJ1-3	NA	CASSFGTGDGNTIYF	TGCGCCAGCAGCTTTGGGACAGGGGATGGAAACACCATATATTTT
TRBV10-2	TRBD1	TRBJ1-1	NA	CASQGQVAPEAFF	TGCGCCAGCCAGGGACAGGTAGCGCCAGAAGCTTTCTTT
TRBV3-1/TRBV3-2	NA	TRBJ1-2	NA	CASSQSGVRNRVDGYTF	TGTGCCAGCAGCCAAAGTGGTGTTCGGAACAGGGTGGATGGCTACACCTTC
TRBV28	NA	TRBJ2-7	NA	CASRRTPGGEQYF	TGTGCCAGCAGACGCACCCCGGGCGGTGAGCAGTACTTC
TRBV4-1	NA	TRBJ2-3	NA	CASSQRGGLIGVDTQYF	TGCGCCAGCAGCCAGAGAGGTGGGCTGATTGGGGTCGATACGCAGTATTTT
TRBV19	NA	TRBJ1-5	NA	CASSILQGPQHF	TGTGCCAGTAGTATACTACAGGGACCCCAGCATTTT
TRBV29-1	NA	TRBJ2-7	once	CSVEDHGGSSYEQYF	TGCAGCGTTGAAGATCACGGTGGAAGCTCCTACGAGCAGTACTTC
TRBV6-6	TRBD1	TRBJ1-1	NA	CASGQANTEAFF	TGTGCCAGCGGACAGGCGAACACTGAAGCTTTCTTT
TRBV28	NA	TRBJ1-2	NA	CASSFMLTRENGYTF	TGTGCCAGCAGTTTCATGCTGACGAGGGAGAATGGCTACACCTTC
TRBV4-3	TRBD2	TRBJ2-7	NA	CASSSSGGHEQYF	TGCGCCAGCAGCTCAAGCGGGGGTCACGAGCAGTACTTC
TRBV5-1	NA	TRBJ1-1	NA	CASSLVDTEAFF	TGCGCCAGCAGCTTGGTTGACACTGAAGCTTTCTTT
TRBV27	TRBD1	TRBJ1-2	NA	CASSAQGYGYTF	TGTGCCAGCAGTGCACAGGGGTATGGCTACACCTTC
TRBV20-1	TRBD1	TRBJ2-7	NA	CSASLGQGSYEQYF	TGCAGTGCTAGTTTAGGACAGGGGTCCTACGAGCAGTACTTC
TRBV30	NA	TRBJ1-2	NA	CAWTRTPFQNYGYTF	TGTGCCTGGACCCGTACACCCTTTCAGAACTATGGCTACACCTTC
TRBV19	TRBD1	TRBJ2-1	NA	CASSWEGQGYNEQFF	TGTGCCAGTAGTTGGGAGGGACAGGGTTACAATGAGCAGTTCTTC
TRBV7-9	NA	TRBJ2-3	NA	CATRGGGDPTSTDTQYF	TGTGCCACAAGGGGGGGCGGTGATCCTACTAGCACAGATACGCAGTATTTT
TRBV10-1	NA	TRBJ1-1	NA	CASSESLGTEAFF	TGCGCCAGCAGTGAGTCGTTGGGCACTGAAGCTTTCTTT
TRBV5-6	TRBD1	TRBJ1-2	NA	CASSLGTGRHYGYTF	TGTGCCAGCAGCTTGGGGACAGGGCGACACTATGGCTACACCTTC
TRBV18	NA	TRBJ1-5	NA	CASSPDFGSQPQHF	TGTGCCAGCTCACCCGACTTCGGCAGTCAGCCCCAGCATTTT
TRBV19	NA	TRBJ1-1	NA	CASSTDPTDVTLNTEAFF	TGTGCCAGTAGTACCGACCCGACAGATGTGACCCTGAACACTGAAGCTTTCTTT
TRBV28	TRBD1	TRBJ1-2	NA	CASSPGGLRGYGYTF	TGTGCCAGCAGTCCAGGGGGCCTGCGTGGCTATGGCTACACCTTC
TRBV6-2/TRBV6-3	NA	TRBJ1-2	NA	CASSYEGARSNYGYTF	TGTGCCAGCAGTTACGAGGGCGCCCGTTCTAACTATGGCTACACCTTC
TRBV10-2	NA	TRBJ2-7	NA	CASSSSYEQYF	TGCGCCAGCAGTTCCTCCTACGAGCAGTACTTC
TRBV6-5	NA	TRBJ1-1	NA	CASSLARSRAEAFF	TGTGCCAGCAGCCTAGCCAGATCAAGGGCTGAAGCTTTCTTT
TRBV9	NA	TRBJ2-3	NA	CASSVFWGESTDTQYF	TGTGCCAGCAGCGTTTTTTGGGGGGAAAGCACAGATACGCAGTATTTT
TRBV9	TRBD2	TRBJ2-4	NA	CASSVNPTSGGDGIQYF	TGTGCCAGCAGCGTAAACCCTACTAGCGGGGGGGACGGCATTCAGTACTTC
TRBV27	NA	TRBJ2-7	NA	CASSLSGGSYEQYF	TGTGCCAGCAGTTTATCGGGAGGATCCTACGAGCAGTACTTC
TRBV6-2/TRBV6-3	NA	TRBJ2-1	NA	CASSSLSSYNEQFF	TGTGCCAGCAGTTCGCTGAGCTCCTACAATGAGCAGTTCTTC
TRBV12-3/TRBV12-4	NA	TRBJ2-2	NA	CASSTGTAGELFF	TGTGCCAGCAGTACTGGGACGGCCGGGGAGCTGTTTTTT